The clone carrying this T cell receptor (beta chain) was counted only a few times. Its target is not known. The data were taken from a study of human T cells and chemical hapten exposure. General study results and limits: Significantly more large CDR3 similarity clusters arose among expanded TCRs than among controls.

The time point here: pre-sensitization, week 0. Treatment defined: therapeutic diphenylcyclopropenone sensitization with weekly scalp DPC. The CDR3 loop spans 14 amino acids. J gave up 6 bases and V 7 bases, and 6 bases lay outside the gene matches. One entry per CDR3 protein results from TCRdb running MiXCR on the RACE reads. The sample lists under 400,000 distinct CDR3 sequences, approximately 5.1% occurring once. This sequence was found in a woman between 45 and 60 years old with alopecia areata. Some clones in this sample may be carry-over from other donors' samples. Specimen: whole blood, collected in connection with sensitization to the hapten diphenylcyclopropenone (DPC). The chain uses TRBV12-3 or TRBV12-4 and TRBJ2-3, with TRBD2 identical over 11 bases. CDR3 protein: CASMLAGGLDTQYF. The CDR3 DNA reads TGTGCCAGCATGTTAGCGGGGGGGCTGGATACGCAGTATTTT.